What follows are 28 T cell receptor beta chains derived from one specimen sequenced in a study of blood T cell repertoires in COVID-19. Here immunoSEQ multiplex PCR was the method, and the copy in TCRdb shows in-frame clones only, minus some. The sample carries about 270,000 clones, more than 75% recorded once. The sample consisted of PBMCs or T cells enriched from blood (not recorded which). Receptors were obtained from a woman aged 40 to 50 with acute COVID-19.

Points on this clone: Other DNA sequences of this sample code for an identical CDR3. The genes are TRBV9 and TRBJ2-2; a possible D gene is TRBD2 (6 bases). Per the germline V gene, CDR1 is SGDLS and CDR2 is YYNGEE. This CDR3 is 15 amino acids long. Trimming took 0 bases from V and 0 from J, leaving 6 bases between them. The CDR3 DNA is TGTGCCAGCAGCGTAGCGGGGGCGAACACCGGGGAGCTGTTTTTT. Translated: CASSVAGANTGELFF.

The gene calls are TRBV2 and TRBJ1-1, with TRBD1 identical over 9 bases. Trimming at V came to 6 bases and at J to 4 bases, leaving 9 bases not matched to a gene. Germline-derived CDR1 and CDR2 are SNHLY and FYNNEI. This CDR3 has 15 amino acids. The DNA of the CDR3 is TGTGCCAGCAGGGGACAGGGTGTGTCGAGCACTGAAGCTTTCTTT. It yields the protein CASRGQGVSSTEAFF. Filled out from reference TRBV2 and TRBJ1-1, the complete variable domain reads EPEVTQTPSHQVTQMGQEVILRCVPISNHLYFYWYRQILGQKVEFLVSFYNNEISEKSEIFDDQFSVERPDGSNFTLKIRSTKLEDSAMYFCASRGQGVSSTEAFFGQGTRLTVV.

The rearrangement joins TRBV2 to TRBJ2-2; the match to TRBD2 covers 12 bases. This CDR3 comprises 15 residues. Per the germline V gene, CDR1 is SNHLY and CDR2 is FYNNEI. V lost 7 bases, J lost 4 bases, and 4 bases stayed unmatched. CDR3 bases: TGTGCCAGCACCCTAGCGGGGGGGCCCACCGGGGAGCTGTTTTTT. Protein sequence: CASTLAGGPTGELFF.

This clone was detected only a few times. This sequence joins TRBV6-2 or TRBV6-3 and TRBJ2-1, with TRBD2 as a possible D gene (6 bases). The CDR3 loop spans 16 amino acids. Per the germline V gene, CDR1 is MNHEY and CDR2 is SVGEGT. Deletions cut 5 bases from V and 4 bases from J, with 18 bases between. The CDR3 DNA sequence: TGTGCCAGCAGTGACGTCGGGAGTATAGAGTACAATGAGCAGTTCTTC. This gives the protein CASSDVGSIEYNEQFF.

The genes are TRBV2 and TRBJ1-2; TRBD1 matches 7 bases. The germline gives CDR1 SNHLY, CDR2 FYNNEI. This CDR3 region has 14 residues. With 4 bases clipped from V and 6 bases from J, the junction kept 8 bases outside the gene matches. As DNA, the CDR3 is TGTGCCAGCAGTGCAATACAGGGGTGGAATGGCTACACCTTC. Encoded protein: CASSAIQGWNGYTF.

The chain employs TRBV7-9 and TRBJ1-3; unclear D gene. The V end was cut by 1 base, the J end by 0 bases, with 7 bases between. The CDR3 runs to 15 residues. Germline V gene data show CDR1 as SEHNR and CDR2 as FQNEAQ (reference sequence). The CDR3 loop reads CASSLGRNSGNTIYF. The CDR3 bases are TGTGCCAGCAGCTTAGGCAGGAACTCTGGAAACACCATATATTTT.

The CDR3 sequence is CASSLNPVGRANTGELFF. CDR3 coding DNA: TGTGCCAGCAGCCTCAATCCGGTGGGCAGGGCGAACACCGGGGAGCTGTTTTTT. The rearrangement links TRBV7-3 to TRBJ2-2, with a tentative D call TRBD1 (5 bases). The germline CDR1 and CDR2 sequences are SGHTA and FQGTGA. Deletions cut 5 bases from V and 0 bases from J, with 19 bases between. This CDR3 is 18 amino acids long.

The CDR3 DNA follows: TGCGCCAGCTCTCCCGGGGGGACTATAAGCACAGATACGCAGTATTTT. It is translated as CASSPGGTISTDTQYF. The V call is TRBV5-1, the J call TRBJ2-3; 7 nucleotides line up with TRBD2. Germline-derived CDR1 and CDR2 are SGHRS and YFSETQ. V lost 7 bases and J lost 0; bases outside the gene matches: 11. The CDR3 loop spans 16 amino acids.

The chain combines TRBV2 with TRBJ2-1; TRBD1 might be the D (5 bases). V lost 3 bases and J lost 7, with 10 bases in between. This CDR3 region has 13 residues. Germline CDR1 SNHLY, CDR2 FYNNEI. The CDR3 nucleotides read TGTGCCAGCAGTGAGGGGCGAATGAATGAGCAGTTCTTC. It translates to CASSEGRMNEQFF.

The CDR3 nucleotides are TGTGCCAGCAGTTCCCTAGCCGGGACAGGGAATCAGCCCCAGCATTTT. Translating it yields CASSSLAGTGNQPQHF. The V gene is TRBV28, the J gene TRBJ1-5; 9 bases map to TRBD1. Germline V gives CDR1 MDHEN, CDR2 SYDVKM. The junction had 8 bases not matched to a gene; V was cut back by 4 bases and J by 4 bases. The CDR3 runs 16 residues.

The chain employs TRBV9 and TRBJ1-2; 7 bases agree with TRBD1. CDR1 and CDR2 from the germline V gene are SGDLS and YYNGEE. V gave up 3 bases and J gave up 7 bases; unmatched junction bases: 6. This CDR3 has 13 amino acids. CDR3 loop: CASSGRQGGGYTF. DNA for the CDR3: TGTGCCAGCAGCGGGAGACAGGGTGGTGGCTACACCTTC.

The chain uses TRBV5-4 and TRBJ2-2; 7 bases align to TRBD1. The germline V gene has CDR1 SGHNT and CDR2 YYREEE (reference sequence). CDR3 length: 16 amino acids. With 4 bases clipped from V and 3 bases from J, the junction kept 9 bases outside the gene matches. CDR3: CASSTRQGGDTGELFF. In DNA form, the CDR3 reads TGTGCCAGCAGCACCCGACAGGGTGGGGACACCGGGGAGCTGTTTTTT.

The V and J genes are TRBV6-5 and TRBJ1-2; D uncertain. The CDR3 is 12 amino acids. From germline, CDR1 is MNHEY and CDR2 SVGAGI. Between the trimmed V and J ends, which lost 6 bases and 8 bases, there was a span of 13 bases. Written as DNA, the CDR3 is TGTGCCAGCAGAAAAGAATCCAGGGGCTACACCTTC. This gives the protein CASRKESRGYTF.

CDR3 sequence (DNA): TGTGCCAGCAGCCGTGGCGGCCTCGAGTTTGAAAAACTGTTTTTT. Protein sequence: CASSRGGLEFEKLFF. The V gene is TRBV5-4, the J gene TRBJ1-4; D is ambiguous. The germline V and J ends were trimmed by 4 bases and 7 bases, with 17 bases remaining between them. CDR3 size: 15 residues. The germline V gene encodes CDR1 SGHNT and CDR2 YYREEE (reference sequence).

V gene TRBV5-1 combines with J gene TRBJ2-1, with TRBD2 as a possible D gene (6 bases). Trimming left V 1 base short and J 7 bases short, with 12 bases between. Germline CDR1 reads SGHRS; CDR2 reads YFSETQ. This CDR3 comprises 14 residues. This chain's CDR3 is CASSLRAGGNEQFF. For the CDR3, the DNA is TGCGCCAGCAGCTTGAGGGCAGGAGGGAATGAGCAGTTCTTC.

The V call is TRBV5-4, the J call TRBJ1-3; D is undetermined. CDR1 is SGHNT and CDR2 is YYREEE in the germline V gene (reference sequence). With 4 bases removed from V and 0 bases from J, the gap between germline ends came to 11 bases. The CDR3 loop spans 15 amino acids. CDR3 in DNA: TGTGCCAGCAGCCCAGACACCTTCTCTGGAAACACCATATATTTT. Residues: CASSPDTFSGNTIYF.

The sample holds one count of this clone. The chain is built from TRBV5-1 and TRBJ1-1, with a tentative D call TRBD1 (5 bases). Germline V gene sequence: CDR1 SGHRS, CDR2 YFSETQ. The CDR3 loop spans 15 amino acids. V dropped 5 bases and J dropped 0 bases, with 14 bases sitting between them. The CDR3 nucleotides are TGCGCCAGCAGTTCGACAGCCAATGTGAACACTGAAGCTTTCTTT. Translating it yields CASSSTANVNTEAFF.

The chain is built from TRBV9 and TRBJ2-3; 12 bases match TRBD2. The CDR3 runs to 17 residues. V trimming: 2 bases; J trimming: 2 bases; junction bases outside the gene matches: 6. CDR1 and CDR2 (germline): SGDLS, YYNGEE. CDR3 in DNA: TGTGCCAGCAGCGTGGGCGGACTAGCGGGATACACAGATACGCAGTATTTT. This translates into CASSVGGLAGYTDTQYF.

The chain recombines TRBV9 with TRBJ2-1; D may be TRBD2 (5 bases). The CDR3 sequence is 14 residues long. V gave up 0 bases and J gave up 6 bases, with 10 bases separating them. CDR1 is SGDLS and CDR2 is YYNGEE in the germline V gene. The CDR3 protein is CASSVAADPNEQFF. The CDR3 DNA is TGTGCCAGCAGCGTAGCAGCGGACCCCAATGAGCAGTTCTTC. Full variable domain (missing parts from reference TRBV9 and TRBJ2-1): DSGVTQTPKHLITATGQRVTLRCSPRSGDLSVYWYQQSLDQGLQFLIQYYNGEERAKGNILERFSAQQFPDLHSELNLSSLELGDSALYFCASSVAADPNEQFFGPGTRLTVL.

The CDR3, as DNA: TGTGCCAGCAGCCGGGGGACCTATTCCTACAATGAGCAGTTCTTC. This sequence encodes CASSRGTYSYNEQFF. J is TRBJ2-1 and V is TRBV11-2, with a tentative D call TRBD2 (6 bases). CDR1 and CDR2 (germline): SGHAT, FQNNGV. CDR3 length: 15 amino acids. V gave up 5 bases and J gave up 1 base, with 12 bases separating them.

The CDR3 loop is CASSWTGRYEQYF. The CDR3 DNA follows: TGTGCCAGTAGCTGGACAGGTCGGTACGAGCAGTACTTC. The gene calls are TRBV19 and TRBJ2-7, with TRBD1 identical over 7 bases. The CDR3 is 13 residues long. The ends lost 6 bases at V and 4 bases at J; junction bases unmatched: 6. Germline V gene data show CDR1 as LNHDA and CDR2 as SQIVND (reference sequence).

The rearrangement links TRBV23-1 to TRBJ2-5; tentative D call: TRBD2 (5 bases). TRBV23-1 is labeled an ORF, and its function is uncertain. Trimming shortened V by 7 bases and J by 4 bases, and 10 bases separated the two germline ends. This CDR3 is built from 12 residues. The DNA of the CDR3 is TGCGCCAGCAAAAGAACTAGAGAGACCCAGTACTTC. Its protein product is CASKRTRETQYF.

This rearrangement joins TRBV5-1 to TRBJ1-4; D may be TRBD1 (5 bases). The CDR3 extends over 16 amino acids. The V end lost 0 bases, the J end lost 8 bases, and 17 bases lay between the germline ends. Germline CDR1 reads SGHRS; CDR2 reads YFSETQ. The CDR3 nucleotides are TGCGCCAGCAGCTTGGAGCCTCAGGGACTTAGCGAAAAACTGTTTTTT. Residues: CASSLEPQGLSEKLFF.

The genes are TRBV11-3 and TRBJ2-7; TRBD2 matches at 7 bases. The V gene's germline CDR1 is SGHNT and CDR2 YENEEA. CDR3 size: 15 residues. V shed 2 bases and J 0 bases; nucleotides not matched to a gene: 4. CDR3 loop: CASSLLQRDSYEQYF. The CDR3 bases are TGTGCCAGCAGCTTACTCCAGCGGGACTCCTACGAGCAGTACTTC.

The chain couples TRBV24-1 to TRBJ1-5; D not certain. CDR3 length equals 16 residues. The germline gives CDR1 KGHDR, CDR2 SFDVKD. V was cut by 4 bases and J by 3 bases, with 15 bases left in between. DNA of the CDR3: TGTGCCACCAGTGACGCCGGTTTTGGGCTCAATCAGCCCCAGCATTTT. It yields the protein CATSDAGFGLNQPQHF.

This clone appeared once. This chain joins TRBV5-4 and TRBJ2-7; 9 bases are shared with TRBD2. From germline, CDR1 is SGHNT and CDR2 YYREEE (reference sequence). V shed 4 bases, J shed 1 base, and the junction held 6 bases outside the gene matches. The CDR3 extends over 15 amino acids. Here the CDR3 reads CASSSSTSGSYEQYF. In DNA form, the CDR3 reads TGTGCCAGCAGCAGCTCGACTAGCGGTTCCTACGAGCAGTACTTC.

The CDR3 region has the DNA TGTGCCTGGAGTGTACGGGAGGGTAATGAGCAGTTCTTC. Translated, it gives CAWSVREGNEQFF. The rearrangement uses TRBV30 and TRBJ2-1; 8 nucleotides line up with TRBD2. The V gene end was trimmed by 0 bases and the J gene end by 7 bases; junction bases not matched to a gene: 2. Germline CDR1 and CDR2: GTSNPN and SVGIG (reference sequence). CDR3 length: 13 amino acids.

This sequence joins TRBV5-6 and TRBJ1-1; D not resolved. The CDR3 loop spans 13 amino acids. CDR1 is SGHDT, CDR2 YYEEEE, per germline. Trimming left V 4 bases short and J 11 bases short, with 18 bases between. The CDR3 sequence: CASSQNSRREAFF. CDR3 sequence (DNA): TGTGCCAGCAGCCAGAATTCGAGACGGGAGGCTTTCTTT.